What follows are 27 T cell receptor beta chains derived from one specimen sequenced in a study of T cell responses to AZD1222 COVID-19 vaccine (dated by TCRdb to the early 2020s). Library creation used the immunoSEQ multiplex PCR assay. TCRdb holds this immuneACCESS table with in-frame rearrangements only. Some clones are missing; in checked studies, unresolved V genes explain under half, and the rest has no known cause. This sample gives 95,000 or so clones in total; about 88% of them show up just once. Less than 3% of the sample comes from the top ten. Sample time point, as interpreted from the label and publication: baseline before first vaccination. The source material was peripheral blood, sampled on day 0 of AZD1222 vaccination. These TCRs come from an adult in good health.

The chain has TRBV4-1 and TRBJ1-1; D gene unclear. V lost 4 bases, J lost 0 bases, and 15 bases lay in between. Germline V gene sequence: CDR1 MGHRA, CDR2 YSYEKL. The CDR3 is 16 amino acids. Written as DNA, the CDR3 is TGCGCCAGCAGCCTCCGACGAGGGAGTATGAACACTGAAGCTTTCTTT. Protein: CASSLRRGSMNTEAFF.

CDR3 amino acids: CASSLRQHTEAFF. In DNA form, the CDR3 reads TGTGCCAGCAGTTTAAGACAGCACACTGAAGCTTTCTTT. The chain is built from TRBV27 and TRBJ1-1; D might be TRBD1 (5 bases). Germline CDR1 MNHEY, CDR2 SMNVEV (reference sequence). The V end was cut by 2 bases, the J end by 3 bases, with 7 bases between. This CDR3 contains 13 residues.

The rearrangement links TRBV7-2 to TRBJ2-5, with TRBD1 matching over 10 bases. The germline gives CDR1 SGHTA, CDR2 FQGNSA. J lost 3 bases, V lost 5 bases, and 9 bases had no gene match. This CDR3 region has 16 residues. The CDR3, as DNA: TGTGCCAGCAGCCTTGGGGGACAGGGGTATGAAGAGACCCAGTACTTC. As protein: CASSLGGQGYEETQYF.

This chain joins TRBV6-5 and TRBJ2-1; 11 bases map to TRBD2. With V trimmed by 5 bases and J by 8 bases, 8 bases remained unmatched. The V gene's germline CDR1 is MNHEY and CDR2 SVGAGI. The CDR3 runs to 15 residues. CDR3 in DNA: TGTGCCAGCAGTCCCCTAGCGGGGGGCGAAGATGAGCAGTTCTTC. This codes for CASSPLAGGEDEQFF.

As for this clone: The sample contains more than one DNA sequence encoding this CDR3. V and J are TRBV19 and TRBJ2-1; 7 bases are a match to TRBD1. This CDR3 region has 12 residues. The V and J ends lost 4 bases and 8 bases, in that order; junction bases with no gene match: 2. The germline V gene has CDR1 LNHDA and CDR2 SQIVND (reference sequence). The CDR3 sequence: CASSRDRDEQFF. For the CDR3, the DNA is TGTGCCAGTAGTAGAGACAGGGATGAGCAGTTCTTC.

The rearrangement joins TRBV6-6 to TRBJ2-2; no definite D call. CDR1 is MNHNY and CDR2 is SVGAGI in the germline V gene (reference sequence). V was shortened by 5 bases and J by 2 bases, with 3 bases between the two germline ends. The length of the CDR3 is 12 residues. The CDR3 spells CASSPNTGELFF. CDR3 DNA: TGTGCCAGCAGTCCCAACACCGGGGAGCTGTTTTTT.

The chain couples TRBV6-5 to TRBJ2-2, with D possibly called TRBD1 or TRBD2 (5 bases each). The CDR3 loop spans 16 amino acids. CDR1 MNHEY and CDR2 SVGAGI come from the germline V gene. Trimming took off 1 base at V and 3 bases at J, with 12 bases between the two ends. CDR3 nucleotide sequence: TGTGCCAGCAGTTACTTCGGGACGGAACACACCGGGGAGCTGTTTTTT. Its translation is CASSYFGTEHTGELFF.

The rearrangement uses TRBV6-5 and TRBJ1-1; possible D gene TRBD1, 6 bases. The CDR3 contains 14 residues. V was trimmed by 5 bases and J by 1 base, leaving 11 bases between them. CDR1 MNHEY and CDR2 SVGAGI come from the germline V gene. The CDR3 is CASSHRAPNTEAFF. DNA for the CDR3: TGTGCCAGCAGTCACAGGGCCCCGAACACTGAAGCTTTCTTT.

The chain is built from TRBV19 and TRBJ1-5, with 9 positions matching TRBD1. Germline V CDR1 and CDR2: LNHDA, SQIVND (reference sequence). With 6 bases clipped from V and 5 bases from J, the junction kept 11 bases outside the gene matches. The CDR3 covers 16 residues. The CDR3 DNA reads TGTGCCAGTAGCTTACCCCGGGACAGGGTTCATCAGCCCCAGCATTTT. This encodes CASSLPRDRVHQPQHF.

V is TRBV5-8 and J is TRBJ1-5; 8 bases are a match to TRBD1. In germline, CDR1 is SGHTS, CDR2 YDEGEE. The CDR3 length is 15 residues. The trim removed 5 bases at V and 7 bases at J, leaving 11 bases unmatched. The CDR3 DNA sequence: TGTGCCAGCAGTTCCGGACAGGGAGAGAGCCAGCCCCAGCATTTT. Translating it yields CASSSGQGESQPQHF.

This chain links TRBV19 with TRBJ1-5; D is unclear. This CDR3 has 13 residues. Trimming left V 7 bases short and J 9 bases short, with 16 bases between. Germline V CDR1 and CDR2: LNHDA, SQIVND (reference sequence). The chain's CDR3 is CASTVTLWGPQHF. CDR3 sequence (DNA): TGTGCCAGTACCGTCACTCTTTGGGGGCCCCAGCATTTT.

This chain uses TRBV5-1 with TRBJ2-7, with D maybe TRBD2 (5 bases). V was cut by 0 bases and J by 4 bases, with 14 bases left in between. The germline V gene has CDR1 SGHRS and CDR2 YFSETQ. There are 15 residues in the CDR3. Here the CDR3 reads CASSLEGAAAYEQYF. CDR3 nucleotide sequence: TGCGCCAGCAGCTTGGAGGGTGCAGCGGCTTACGAGCAGTACTTC.

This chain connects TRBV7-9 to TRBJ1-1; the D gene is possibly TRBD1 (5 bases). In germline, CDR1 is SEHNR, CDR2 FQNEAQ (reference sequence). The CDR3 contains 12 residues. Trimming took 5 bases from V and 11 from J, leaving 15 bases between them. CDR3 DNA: TGTGCCAGCAGCCCTGAACTCCGGGGGGCTTTCTTT. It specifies CASSPELRGAFF.

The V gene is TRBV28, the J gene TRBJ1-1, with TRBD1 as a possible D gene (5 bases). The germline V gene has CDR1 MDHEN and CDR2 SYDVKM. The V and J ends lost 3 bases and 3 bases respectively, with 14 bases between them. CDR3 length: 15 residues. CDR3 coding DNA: TGTGCCAGCAGTTTGTCGGGGGGTCGGTACACTGAAGCTTTCTTT. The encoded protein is CASSLSGGRYTEAFF. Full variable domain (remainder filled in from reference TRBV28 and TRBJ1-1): DVKVTQSSRYLVKRTGEKVFLECVQDMDHENMFWYRQDPGLGLRLIYFSYDVKMKEKGDIPEGYSVSREKKERFSLILESASTNQTSMYLCASSLSGGRYTEAFFGQGTRLTVV.

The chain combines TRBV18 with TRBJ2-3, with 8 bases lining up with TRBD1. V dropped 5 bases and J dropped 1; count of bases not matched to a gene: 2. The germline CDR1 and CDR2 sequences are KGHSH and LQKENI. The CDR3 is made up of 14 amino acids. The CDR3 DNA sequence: TGTGCCAGCTCAACGGGACAGGGCACAGATACGCAGTATTTT. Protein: CASSTGQGTDTQYF.

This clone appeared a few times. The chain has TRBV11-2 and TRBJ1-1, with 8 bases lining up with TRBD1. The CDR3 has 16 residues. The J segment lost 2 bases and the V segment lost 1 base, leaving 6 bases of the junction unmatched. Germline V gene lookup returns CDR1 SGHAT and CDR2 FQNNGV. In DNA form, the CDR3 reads TGTGCCAGCAGCTTAGCGAGGACAGGGATCAACACTGAAGCTTTCTTT. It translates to CASSLARTGINTEAFF.

The CDR3 DNA sequence: TGTGCCTGGGACAGGGGTAGCAATCAGCCCCAGCATTTT. Translation: CAWDRGSNQPQHF. The rearrangement joins TRBV30 to TRBJ1-5; 8 nucleotides align to TRBD1. CDR1 and CDR2 (germline): GTSNPN, SVGIG (reference sequence). CDR3 length: 13 residues. Trimming at V came to 5 bases and at J to 0 bases, leaving 0 bases not matched to a gene.

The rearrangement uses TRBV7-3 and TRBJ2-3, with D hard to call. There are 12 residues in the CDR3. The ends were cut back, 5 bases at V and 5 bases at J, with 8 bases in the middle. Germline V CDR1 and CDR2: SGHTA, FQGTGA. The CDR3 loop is CASSNPRDTQYF. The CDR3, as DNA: TGTGCCAGCAGCAACCCCAGAGATACGCAGTATTTT.

The CDR3 region is CASALGYEQYF. CDR3 coding DNA: TGTGCTAGCGCCCTTGGGTACGAGCAGTACTTC. The J gene is TRBJ2-7, the V gene TRBV12-5, with D hard to call. This CDR3 is 11 amino acids long. Trimming took 9 bases from V and 4 from J, leaving 10 bases between them. From germline, CDR1 is LGHNT and CDR2 FRNRAP.

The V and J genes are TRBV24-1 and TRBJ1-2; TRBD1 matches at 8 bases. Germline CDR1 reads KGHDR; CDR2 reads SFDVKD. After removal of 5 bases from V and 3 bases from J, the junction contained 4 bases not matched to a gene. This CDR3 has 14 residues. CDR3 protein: CATSGRTGHYGYTF. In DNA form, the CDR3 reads TGTGCCACCAGTGGTCGGACAGGGCACTATGGCTACACCTTC.

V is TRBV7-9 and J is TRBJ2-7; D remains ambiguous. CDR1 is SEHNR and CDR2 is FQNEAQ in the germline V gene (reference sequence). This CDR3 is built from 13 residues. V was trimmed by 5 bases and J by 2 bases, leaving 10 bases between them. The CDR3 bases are TGTGCCAGCAGCCCGAAGGGCCCCTACGAGCAGTACTTC. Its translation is CASSPKGPYEQYF.

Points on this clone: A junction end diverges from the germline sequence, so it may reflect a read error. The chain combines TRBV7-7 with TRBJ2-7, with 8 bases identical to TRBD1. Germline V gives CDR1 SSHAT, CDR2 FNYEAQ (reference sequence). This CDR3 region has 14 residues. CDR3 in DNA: TGTGCTAGCAGCCGCGACAGGGGTTCCTACGAGCAGTACTTC. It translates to CASSRDRGSYEQYF.

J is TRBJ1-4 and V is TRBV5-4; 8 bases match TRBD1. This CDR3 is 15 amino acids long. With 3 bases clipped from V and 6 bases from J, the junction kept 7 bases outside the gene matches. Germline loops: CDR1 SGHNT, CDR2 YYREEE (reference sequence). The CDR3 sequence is CASSSRDRRDEKLFF. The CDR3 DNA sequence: TGTGCCAGCAGCTCCCGGGACAGGCGAGATGAAAAACTGTTTTTT. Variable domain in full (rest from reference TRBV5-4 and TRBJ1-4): ETGVTQSPTHLIKTRGQQVTLRCSSQSGHNTVSWYQQALGQGPQFIFQYYREEENGRGNFPPRFSGLQFPNYSSELNVNALELDDSALYLCASSSRDRRDEKLFFGSGTQLSVL.

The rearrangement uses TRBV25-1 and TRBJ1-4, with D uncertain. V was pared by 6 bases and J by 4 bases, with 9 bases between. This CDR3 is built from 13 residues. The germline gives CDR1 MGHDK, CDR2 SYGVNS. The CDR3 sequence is CASSRVINEKLFF. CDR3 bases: TGTGCCAGCAGCCGGGTTATTAATGAAAAACTGTTTTTT.

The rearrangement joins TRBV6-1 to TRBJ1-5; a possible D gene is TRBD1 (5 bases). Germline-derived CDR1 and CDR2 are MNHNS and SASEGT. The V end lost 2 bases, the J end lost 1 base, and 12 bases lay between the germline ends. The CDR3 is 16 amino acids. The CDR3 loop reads CASSETRVRSNQPQHF. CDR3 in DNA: TGTGCCAGCAGTGAAACCAGGGTGAGGAGCAATCAGCCCCAGCATTTT.

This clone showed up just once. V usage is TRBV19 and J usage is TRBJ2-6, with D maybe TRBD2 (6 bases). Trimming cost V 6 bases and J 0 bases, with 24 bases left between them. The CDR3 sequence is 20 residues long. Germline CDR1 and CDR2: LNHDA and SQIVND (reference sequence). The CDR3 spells CASRSAGYRPADSGANVLTF. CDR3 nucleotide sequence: TGTGCCAGTAGGAGCGCGGGATACCGACCGGCAGACTCTGGGGCCAACGTCCTGACTTTC.

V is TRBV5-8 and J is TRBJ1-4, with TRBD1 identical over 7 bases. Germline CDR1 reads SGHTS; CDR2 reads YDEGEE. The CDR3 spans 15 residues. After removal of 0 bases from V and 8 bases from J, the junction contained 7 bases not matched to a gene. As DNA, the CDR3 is TGTGCCAGCAGCTTGGCGCGGACAGGAGGCGAAAAACTGTTTTTT. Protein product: CASSLARTGGEKLFF.